This is a list of T cell receptor beta chains from one sample in a study of memory CD4+ T cells and cytomegalovirus serostatus. Data came from immunoSEQ multiplex PCR; TCRdb stores just in-frame clones and leaves some out. The table records over 45,000 clones, approximately 81% of them present only once. The sequenced sample was memory CD4+ T cells from blood. These receptors came from an adult in good health and CMV-seronegative. Some clones in this sample may be carry-over from other donors' samples. The CDR3 runs from the conserved cysteine through the conserved F or W. The order of the fields is V gene, D gene, J gene, clone size, CDR3 protein, CDR3 DNA. A D gene is named only where the DNA matches it firmly. Where a row states a size, it is once, few, many or the class of an expanded clone; other rows omit it.

>TRBV19|TRBD2|TRBJ2-7|.
CATRTSGVTYEQYF
TGTGCCACCAGGACTAGCGGGGTTACCTACGAGCAGTACTTC
>TRBV19|TRBD1|TRBJ1-2|.
CASSPDRGSGYGYTF
TGTGCCAGTAGTCCGGACAGGGGGTCAGGCTATGGCTACACCTTC
>TRBV6-1|.|TRBJ1-5|once
CASSPQGVGNQPQHF
TGTGCCAGCAGTCCACAGGGAGTGGGCAATCAGCCCCAGCATTTT
>TRBV28|TRBD2|TRBJ2-1|.
CASSLGSGRYEQFF
TGTGCCAGCAGTTTAGGTAGCGGGAGGTATGAGCAGTTCTTC
>TRBV27|TRBD2|TRBJ2-1|few
CASSPRGARGRDEQFF
TGTGCCAGCAGCCCTCGGGGGGCCCGCGGGAGGGATGAGCAGTTCTTC
>TRBV5-4|.|TRBJ1-2|.
CASSLERTYGYTF
TGTGCCAGCAGCTTGGAGCGGACCTATGGCTACACCTTC
>TRBV19|TRBD2|TRBJ2-5|.
CASSLGLALPRGETQYF
TGTGCCAGTAGCCTCGGACTAGCGTTACCAAGGGGAGAGACCCAGTACTTC
>TRBV7-3|.|TRBJ2-3|.
CASSFSRGSTDTQYF
TGTGCCAGCAGCTTTTCGAGGGGGTCGACAGATACGCAGTATTTT
>TRBV7-2|TRBD2|TRBJ2-4|.
CASSLVASGGAKNIQYF
TGTGCCAGCAGCTTAGTAGCTAGCGGTGGAGCCAAAAACATTCAGTACTTC
>TRBV7-8|.|TRBJ1-1|.
CASSFDSNTEAFF
TGTGCCAGCAGCTTTGACAGTAACACTGAAGCTTTCTTT
>TRBV2|TRBD2|TRBJ2-2|.
CASSLGASGQGTGELFF
TGTGCCAGCAGCCTTGGGGCTAGCGGTCAAGGCACCGGGGAGCTGTTTTTT
>TRBV5-6|TRBD2|TRBJ2-5|.
CASSPGTSGSGVTQYF
TGTGCCAGCAGCCCCGGGACTAGCGGGAGCGGCGTGACCCAGTACTTC
>TRBV7-9|.|TRBJ2-7|.
CASSPSVGEQYF
TGTGCCAGCAGCCCATCCGTGGGCGAGCAGTACTTC
>TRBV5-4|.|TRBJ1-2|.
CASSWTARNYGYTF
TGTGCCAGCAGCTGGACCGCGCGAAACTATGGCTACACCTTC
>TRBV19|.|TRBJ2-3|.
CASNRRGQSTDTQYF
TGTGCCAGTAACCGTCGGGGGCAGAGCACAGATACGCAGTATTTT
>TRBV18|TRBD2|TRBJ2-7|.
CASSLLKWASGRILGYEQYF
TGTGCCAGCTCACTCCTCAAATGGGCTAGCGGGAGAATTTTGGGCTACGAGCAGTACTTC
>TRBV2|.|TRBJ1-4|.
CASNPSGGRNEKLFF
TGTGCCAGCAACCCTTCCGGGGGGCGGAATGAAAAACTGTTTTTT
>TRBV14|.|TRBJ2-7|.
CASSQAGSSYVDF
TGTGCCAGCAGCCAAGCGGGCAGCTCCTATGTGGACTTC
>TRBV18|TRBD2|TRBJ2-4|once
CASSPPGLAGVKNIQYF
TGTGCCAGCTCACCACCGGGACTAGCGGGAGTCAAAAACATTCAGTACTTC
>TRBV30|.|TRBJ2-5|.
CAWTTSETQYF
TGTGCCTGGACCACATCGGAGACCCAGTACTTC
>TRBV10-3|.|TRBJ2-2|.
CATGLPNTGELFF
TGTGCCACGGGACTTCCTAACACCGGGGAGCTGTTTTTT
>TRBV7-6|TRBD1|TRBJ2-7|.
CASSPLQGARYEQYF
TGTGCCAGCAGCCCCTTACAGGGGGCCCGCTACGAGCAGTACTTC
>TRBV7-8|TRBD2|TRBJ2-1|.
CASSLGAGDRNEQFF
TGTGCCAGCAGCTTAGGGGCGGGAGATAGAAATGAGCAGTTCTTC
>TRBV5-4|.|TRBJ2-3|.
CASSGIGGTDTQYF
TGTGCCAGCAGCGGGATAGGGGGCACAGATACGCAGTATTTT
>TRBV5-1|TRBD1|TRBJ1-1|.
CASSLGYVDTGGIPEAFF
TGCGCCAGCAGCTTAGGGTACGTAGACACAGGGGGGATCCCTGAAGCTTTCTTT
>TRBV7-9|.|TRBJ1-3|.
CASSGRLVSGNTIYF
TGTGCCAGCAGCGGCCGACTGGTCTCTGGAAACACCATATATTTT